This T cell receptor beta chain is from a study of blood T cell repertoires in COVID-19. The data were produced by immunoSEQ multiplex PCR, yet TCRdb's version contains in-frame clones alone and is incomplete. The sample holds approximately 480,000 clones; around 90% are singletons and the top ten take 0.65% to 0.9%. There are a few counts of this clone. Looked up from germline, CDR1 is SQVTM and CDR2 is ANQGSEA. V was trimmed by 4 bases and J by 7 bases, leaving 13 bases between them. The CDR3 totals 12 residues. The sample comprised PBMCs or T cells enriched from blood (not recorded which). The chain recombines TRBV29-1 with TRBJ1-1; D is undetermined. The TCR sequence derives from a woman under 30 who had recovered from COVID-19. In DNA, the CDR3 is TGCAGCGTTGGGGGAGGGTGGGATGAAGCTTTCTTT. The encoded protein is CSVGGGWDEAFF. Full variable domain (outside the CDR3, taken from reference TRBV29-1 and TRBJ1-1): SAVISQKPSRDICQRGTSLTIQCQVDSQVTMMFWYRQQPGQSLTLIATANQGSEATYESGFVIDKFPISRPNLTFSTLTVSNMSPEDSSIYLCSVGGGWDEAFFGQGTRLTVV.